The clone carrying this T cell receptor (beta chain) occurred many times. The antigen remains undetermined. This specimen comes from a study of identical twins. This CDR3 region has 15 residues. V shed 4 bases and J 2 bases; nucleotides not matched to a gene: 7. Germline V CDR1 and CDR2: SGHDT, YYEEEE. Study results and limitations: Invariant MAIT and iNKT cells could partly confound zero-insertion analyses. Beta clonotypes that were abundant in cord blood contained fewer insertions, a pattern absent from memory repertoires. Models underestimated TCR alpha sharing (out-of-frame) in monozygotic twins.

It was template switching that added a universal primer site, and there were unique molecular identifiers on the cDNA. A single record per CDR3 protein comes from TCRdb applying MiXCR to the 5' RACE reads. Among some 630,000 distinct CDR3 sequences listed, about 7% were seen once. These data were also filed under a second study, of yellow fever vaccine responses in identical twins.

Material: PBMCs. The V and J genes are TRBV5-6 and TRBJ1-1, with 8 bases that match TRBD1. The receptor comes from a woman in her late teens or twenties in good health. For the CDR3, the DNA is TGTGCCAGCAGCCTGCTGACAGGGGACAACACTGAAGCTTTCTTT. Translated: CASSLLTGDNTEAFF.